This T cell receptor (beta chain) is drawn from a study of PD-1 blockade in classical Hodgkin lymphoma. Whole-study findings and limits: The study found that TCR diversity rose significantly by C4D1 in CD4+ but not CD8+ cells. Still unresolved is the cause of the repertoire differences, which may be disease activity or prior therapy.

The assay was immunoSEQ multiplex PCR, and TCRdb's table has in-frame clones only and misses some. Among over 35,000 clones listed, around 80% were seen once. Patients all relapsed after autologous stem cell transplantation, and there was variation in brentuximab vedotin exposure. Progressive disease, partial response or complete response was each patient's best response. On this clone itself: As yet, its antigen is unknown.

This CDR3 has 11 amino acids. V lost 5 bases and J 6 bases, leaving 8 bases between the germline ends. CDR1 DFQATT and CDR2 SNEGSKA come from the germline V gene (reference sequence). The specimen comprised peripheral blood mononuclear cells (PBMCs), sampled before the second cycle of nivolumab. The V gene is TRBV20-1, the J gene TRBJ2-1; D is uncertain. The sequence was obtained from a human donor with classical Hodgkin lymphoma. DNA for the CDR3: TGCAGTGCTCCCCTAACCAATGAGCAGTTCTTC. Protein sequence: CSAPLTNEQFF.